The 4 T cell receptor beta chains presented below share a single source sample, sequenced in a study of naive and memory T cell subsets. These receptors have no known antigen. Study results and caveats: Naive repertoires, especially CD8, held a few larger clonotypes, possibly memory cells re-expressing CD45RA.

Two oligonucleotides, mixed equimolar, formed the beta constant-region primer covering TRBC1 and TRBC2. Four rounds of PCR amplified the ligated cDNA using nested alpha and beta constant-region primers plus SP2. One entry per CDR3 protein results from TCRdb running MiXCR on the UMI-ligation and nested PCR reads. The sample lists over 110,000 distinct CDR3 sequences; 15% to 25% were seen once. The sample taken for sequencing was naive CD8+ T cells from blood. These receptors were taken from a human donor in good health.

V is TRBV6-2 or TRBV6-3 and J is TRBJ1-3; the D is unclear. Germline V gene lookup returns CDR1 MNHEY and CDR2 SVGEGT. The CDR3 covers 15 residues. With 2 bases removed from V and 0 bases from J, the gap between germline ends came to 8 bases. CDR3 bases: TGTGCCAGCAGTTACCACGTGGACTCTGGAAACACCATATATTTT. Its protein is CASSYHVDSGNTIYF.

In this sample, this clonotype turned up once. CDR3 loop: CASGLVGVAGHPYNEQFF. The CDR3, as DNA: TGTGCTAGTGGTTTGGTAGGGGTGGCGGGCCACCCTTACAATGAGCAGTTCTTC. The V call is TRBV12-5, the J call TRBJ2-1, with D perhaps TRBD1 or TRBD2 (5 bases each). The CDR3 length is 18 residues. Between the trimmed V and J ends, which lost 0 bases and 4 bases, there was a span of 19 bases. The germline gives CDR1 LGHNT, CDR2 FRNRAP.

The chain couples TRBV5-5 to TRBJ2-7; 7 bases fit TRBD2. V shed 0 bases and J 4 bases; nucleotides not matched to a gene: 7. The length of the CDR3 is 15 residues. Germline CDR1 reads SGHKS; CDR2 reads YYEKEE (reference sequence). CDR3 DNA sequence: TGTGCCAGCAGCTTGGTGCGGGAGAGCGGGTACGAGCAGTACTTC. Translated, it gives CASSLVRESGYEQYF. Variable domain in full (rest from reference TRBV5-5 and TRBJ2-7): DAGVTQSPTHLIKTRGQQVTLRCSPISGHKSVSWYQQVLGQGPQFIFQYYEKEERGRGNFPDRFSARQFPNYSSELNVNALLLGDSALYLCASSLVRESGYEQYFGPGTRLTVT.

The table lists this clonotype with a few counts. V and J are TRBV12-3 or TRBV12-4 and TRBJ2-7; no clear D. The CDR3 has 11 amino acids. Trimming removed 6 bases at V and 1 base at J, with 4 bases between. As DNA, the CDR3 is TGTGCCAGCAGCGTGTCCTACGAGCAGTACTTC. Translation gives CASSVSYEQYF.